This entry concerns a single T cell receptor beta chain. CDR3 length: 14 residues. J gave up 3 bases and V 4 bases, and 6 bases lay outside the gene matches. In germline, CDR1 is MNHEY, CDR2 SVGEGT. Original handling: Reference gene primer amplification yielded estimated nucleated cell counts. Assay used: immunoSEQ multiplex PCR; TCRdb lists only in-frame clones, some missing. V and J calls and clone size are copied from that table; D and trimming were computed from the DNA. Among 200,000 to 250,000 clones listed, around four fifths were seen once. The sample originates from a study of blood T cell repertoires in COVID-19. Study context: Samples of COVID-19 (acute and convalescent) were obtained from the United States, Italy and Spain. The cDNA or gDNA used as material had been derived from T cells, B-cell-depleted T cells, or PBMCs.

Sequenced input: peripheral blood. The chain employs TRBV6-2 or TRBV6-3 and TRBJ2-7, with TRBD2 matching over 7 bases. This TCR was recovered from a woman aged 80 or older with active or convalescent COVID-19. The CDR3: CASSLGGVSYEQYF. CDR3 sequence (DNA): TGTGCCAGCAGTTTGGGGGGGGTTAGCTACGAGCAGTACTTC.